These 16 T cell receptor beta chains were sequenced from one sample in a study of CD4 T cells in relation to SARS-CoV-2 and coronaviruses. CD4+ T cells from unexposed donors were obtained before the COVID-19 pandemic (2011-2018). The cells were cultured for about ten days before CD4+ T cells were isolated. Which antigens these TCRs recognize remains unknown. Assay: immunoSEQ multiplex PCR; the TCRdb copy retains only in-frame clones and omits some. The table has roughly 18,000 clones, 60% to 80% seen once. The sample comprised CD4+ T cells from PBMCs, cultured in vitro. The receptors stem from a human donor in good health.

The chain carries TRBV27 and TRBJ2-3; D is possibly TRBD1 (5 bases). The germline V and J ends were trimmed by 4 bases and 4 bases, with 12 bases remaining between them. CDR3 length equals 14 residues. The V gene's germline CDR1 is MNHEY and CDR2 SMNVEV (reference sequence). In DNA form, the CDR3 reads TGTGCCAGCAGTTGGGGTAGGGGCGCAGATACGCAGTATTTT. It specifies CASSWGRGADTQYF.

The chain carries TRBV30 and TRBJ1-1; D gene unclear. The germline V gene encodes CDR1 GTSNPN and CDR2 SVGIG (reference sequence). V was trimmed by 3 bases and J by 1 base, leaving 15 bases between them. CDR3 length: 15 residues. The CDR3, as DNA: TGTGCCTGGAGGATGAGCAGGTTATCGAACACTGAAGCTTTCTTT. Amino acids: CAWRMSRLSNTEAFF.

The chain joins TRBV6-6 to TRBJ2-2; D ambiguous. The CDR3 runs to 15 residues. V gave up 2 bases and J gave up 5 bases, with 12 bases separating them. CDR1 is MNHNY and CDR2 is SVGAGI in the germline V gene (reference sequence). Written as DNA, the CDR3 is TGTGCCAGCAGTTACAGCCGCAGAGATACCGGGGAGCTGTTTTTT. Translation gives CASSYSRRDTGELFF.

This chain joins TRBV27 and TRBJ1-1; D unclear. Trimming removed 7 bases from V and 2 bases from J, with 14 bases in between. The germline V gene has CDR1 MNHEY and CDR2 SMNVEV (reference sequence). This CDR3 region has 14 residues. CDR3 coding DNA: TGTGCCAGCACCTCCCTAGGCCGCAACACTGAAGCTTTCTTT. This translates into CASTSLGRNTEAFF.

The chain joins TRBV6-4 to TRBJ1-2; the D gene is possibly TRBD1 (6 bases). V dropped 2 bases and J dropped 4 bases, with 8 bases sitting between them. From germline, CDR1 is MRHNA and CDR2 SNTAGT. CDR3 length: 13 amino acids. The CDR3 here is CASSDGQRYGYTF. The DNA of the CDR3 is TGTGCCAGCAGTGACGGACAGCGCTATGGCTACACCTTC.

CDR3 sequence reads: CASSQEVGETQYF. In nucleotides, the CDR3 is TGTGCCAGCAGCCAAGAGGTGGGGGAGACCCAGTACTTC. This rearrangement joins TRBV4-2 to TRBJ2-5; D not certain. The CDR3 runs to 13 residues. Germline CDR1 LGHNA, CDR2 YNFKEQ. V was trimmed by 0 bases and J by 5 bases, leaving 7 bases between them.

V and J are TRBV28 and TRBJ2-3; TRBD1 matches at 8 bases. The junction had 15 bases not matched to a gene; V was cut back by 7 bases and J by 0 bases. Germline loops: CDR1 MDHEN, CDR2 SYDVKM. The CDR3 runs 18 residues. CDR3 sequence (DNA): TGTGCCAGCACCAGGAGAATTCAGGGGGCAGGAAGCACAGATACGCAGTATTTT. Protein product: CASTRRIQGAGSTDTQYF.

The chain couples TRBV10-1 to TRBJ2-1, with D perhaps being TRBD1 or TRBD2 (5 bases each). Trimming removed 10 bases from V and 6 bases from J, with 13 bases in between. CDR3 length equals 12 residues. The V gene's germline CDR1 is WNHNN and CDR2 SYGVQD (reference sequence). CDR3 sequence: CATRDLGNEQFF. In DNA form, the CDR3 reads TGCGCCACCCGGGACCTGGGCAATGAGCAGTTCTTC.

The chain combines TRBV3-1 (or the pseudogene TRBV3-2) with TRBJ2-7; 7 bases map to TRBD2. The CDR3 is 14 amino acids. The germline gives CDR1 LGHDT, CDR2 YNNKEL (reference sequence). Trimming at V came to 3 bases and at J to 1 base, leaving 3 bases not matched to a gene. Here the CDR3 reads CASSQSGASYEQYF. The CDR3, as DNA: TGTGCCAGCAGCCAGAGCGGGGCATCCTACGAGCAGTACTTC.

This clone was observed once. The rearrangement links TRBV3-1 (or the pseudogene TRBV3-2) to TRBJ2-7, with TRBD1 as a possible D gene (5 bases). Between the trimmed V and J ends, which lost 4 bases and 5 bases, there was a span of 15 bases. The germline V gene has CDR1 LGHDT and CDR2 YNNKEL (reference sequence). The CDR3 is 14 amino acids. As DNA, the CDR3 is TGTGCCAGCAGCCGAGCCCAGGGTGGGGACGAGCAGTACTTC. Its translation: CASSRAQGGDEQYF.

V usage is TRBV10-3 and J usage is TRBJ2-3; 11 positions match TRBD1. The CDR3 contains 12 residues. With V trimmed by 8 bases and J by 5 bases, 0 bases remained unmatched. Germline CDR1 is ENHRY and CDR2 is SYGVKD. The DNA of the CDR3 is TGTGCCATCGGGACAGGGGGAGATACGCAGTATTTT. This translates into CAIGTGGDTQYF.

This CDR3 is CASSDLGYQSNIQYF. As DNA, the CDR3 is TGTGCCAGCAGTGATTTGGGATACCAAAGCAACATTCAGTACTTC. The genes are TRBV2 and TRBJ2-4, with unresolved D. V lost 3 bases to trimming and J lost 7 bases, with 16 bases between them. Germline V lookup: CDR1 SNHLY, CDR2 FYNNEI. The CDR3 totals 15 residues.

J is TRBJ1-2 and V is TRBV18; D not certain. CDR1 and CDR2 (germline): KGHSH, LQKENI. This CDR3 comprises 15 residues. V lost 5 bases and J 0 bases, leaving 13 bases between the germline ends. CDR3 sequence reads: CASSATPGTNYGYTF. The DNA for the CDR3 is TGTGCCAGCTCAGCAACACCCGGGACTAACTATGGCTACACCTTC.

The chain couples TRBV6-5 to TRBJ1-1; maybe TRBD1 (6 bases). The CDR3 is 12 residues long. V was clipped by 6 bases and J by 7 bases, with 12 bases between them. Germline V gene data show CDR1 as MNHEY and CDR2 as SVGAGI. The CDR3 loop is CASRKSGVEAFF. Here the CDR3 DNA reads TGTGCCAGCAGGAAATCAGGGGTTGAAGCTTTCTTT.

By sample fraction, this clone is large (0.1 to 1%). The rearrangement uses TRBV11-2 and TRBJ2-1, with D possibly matching TRBD2 (6 bases). The CDR3 length is 16 residues. Trimming cost V 5 bases and J 2 bases, with 16 bases left between them. Germline lookup yields CDR1 SGHAT and CDR2 FQNNGV. The DNA for the CDR3 is TGTGCCAGCAGCGCCCTCGGGAGCGGTCCCTACAATGAGCAGTTCTTC. Its protein is CASSALGSGPYNEQFF.

This chain links TRBV13 with TRBJ1-1, with D maybe TRBD1 (5 bases). This CDR3 region has 14 residues. Germline V gene sequence: CDR1 PRHDT, CDR2 FYEKMQ (reference sequence). V was clipped by 4 bases and J by 1 base, with 10 bases between them. This CDR3 is CASSSQGTNTEAFF. Written as DNA, the CDR3 is TGTGCCAGCAGCTCCCAGGGTACGAACACTGAAGCTTTCTTT.